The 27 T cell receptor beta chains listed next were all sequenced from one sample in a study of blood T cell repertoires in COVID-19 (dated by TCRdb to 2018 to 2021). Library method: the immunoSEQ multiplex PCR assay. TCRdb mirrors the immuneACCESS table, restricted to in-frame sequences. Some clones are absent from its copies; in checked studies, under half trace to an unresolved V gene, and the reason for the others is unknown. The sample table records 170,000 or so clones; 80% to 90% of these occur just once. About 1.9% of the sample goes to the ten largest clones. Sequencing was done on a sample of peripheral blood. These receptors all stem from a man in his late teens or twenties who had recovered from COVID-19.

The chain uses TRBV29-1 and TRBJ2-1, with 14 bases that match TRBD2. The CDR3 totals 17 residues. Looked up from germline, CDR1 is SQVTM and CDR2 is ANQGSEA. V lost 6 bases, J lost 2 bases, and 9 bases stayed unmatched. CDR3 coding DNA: TGCAGCGTAGCCGGGACTAGCGGGAGTATCCCCTACAATGAGCAGTTCTTC. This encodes CSVAGTSGSIPYNEQFF.

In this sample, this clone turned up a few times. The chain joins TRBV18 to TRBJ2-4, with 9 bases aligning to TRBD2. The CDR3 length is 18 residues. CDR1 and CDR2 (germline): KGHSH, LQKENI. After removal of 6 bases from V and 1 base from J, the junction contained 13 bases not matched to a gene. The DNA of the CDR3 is TGTGCCAGCTCTTCCGGGGTAGCGGGAGTCATCGCCAAAAACATTCAGTACTTC. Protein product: CASSSGVAGVIAKNIQYF.

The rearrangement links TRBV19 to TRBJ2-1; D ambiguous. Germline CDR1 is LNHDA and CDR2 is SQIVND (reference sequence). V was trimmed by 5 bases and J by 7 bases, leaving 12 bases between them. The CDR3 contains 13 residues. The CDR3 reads CASSRVGVNEQFF. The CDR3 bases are TGTGCCAGTAGTCGGGTGGGTGTGAATGAGCAGTTCTTC.

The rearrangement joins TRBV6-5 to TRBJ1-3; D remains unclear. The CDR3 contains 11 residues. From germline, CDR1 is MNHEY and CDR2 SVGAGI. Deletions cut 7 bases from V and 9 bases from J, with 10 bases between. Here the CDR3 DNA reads TGTGCCAGCACCAACTCAGGCACCATATATTTT. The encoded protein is CASTNSGTIYF.

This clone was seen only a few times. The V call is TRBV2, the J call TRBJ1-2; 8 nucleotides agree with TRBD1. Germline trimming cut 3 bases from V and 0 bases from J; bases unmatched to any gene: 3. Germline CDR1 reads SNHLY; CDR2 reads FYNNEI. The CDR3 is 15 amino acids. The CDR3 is CASSEGDRTNYGYTF. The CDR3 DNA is TGTGCCAGCAGTGAGGGGGACAGGACTAACTATGGCTACACCTTC.

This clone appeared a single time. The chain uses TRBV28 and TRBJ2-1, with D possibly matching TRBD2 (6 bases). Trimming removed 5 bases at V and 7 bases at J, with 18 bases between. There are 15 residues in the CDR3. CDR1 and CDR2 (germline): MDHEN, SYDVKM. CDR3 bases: TGTGCCAGCAGTCTCGATCTGACAAGCGGGAATGAGCAGTTCTTC. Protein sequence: CASSLDLTSGNEQFF.

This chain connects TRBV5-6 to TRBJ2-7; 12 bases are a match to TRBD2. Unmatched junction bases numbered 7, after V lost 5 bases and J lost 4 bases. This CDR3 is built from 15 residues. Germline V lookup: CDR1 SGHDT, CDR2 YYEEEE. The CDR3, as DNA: TGTGCCAGCAGTTCCCGACTAGCGGGAGCGTACGAGCAGTACTTC. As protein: CASSSRLAGAYEQYF.

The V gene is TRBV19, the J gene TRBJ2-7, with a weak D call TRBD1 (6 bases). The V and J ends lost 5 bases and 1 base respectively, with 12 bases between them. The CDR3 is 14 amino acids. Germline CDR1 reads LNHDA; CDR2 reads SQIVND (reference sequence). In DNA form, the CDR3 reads TGTGCCAGTAGTGCTCCGGGACATTCCTACGAGCAGTACTTC. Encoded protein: CASSAPGHSYEQYF.

The CDR3 DNA reads TGTGCCAGCAGTCGCCCGGGACTCACAGATACGCAGTATTTT. As protein: CASSRPGLTDTQYF. This chain joins TRBV27 and TRBJ2-3; D is possibly TRBD2 (6 bases). Germline CDR1 reads MNHEY; CDR2 reads SMNVEV (reference sequence). V lost 5 bases, J lost 2 bases, and 11 bases lay in between. The CDR3 covers 14 residues.

Here the CDR3 reads CASSQDWTGGSEQYF. Here the CDR3 DNA reads TGTGCCAGCAGCCAAGATTGGACAGGGGGTTCCGAGCAGTACTTC. V gene TRBV3-1 (or the pseudogene TRBV3-2) combines with J gene TRBJ2-7; 10 bases are a match to TRBD1. Trimming cost V 0 bases and J 6 bases; bases outside gene matches: 5. This CDR3 has 15 amino acids. Looked up from germline, CDR1 is LGHDT and CDR2 is YNNKEL (reference sequence).

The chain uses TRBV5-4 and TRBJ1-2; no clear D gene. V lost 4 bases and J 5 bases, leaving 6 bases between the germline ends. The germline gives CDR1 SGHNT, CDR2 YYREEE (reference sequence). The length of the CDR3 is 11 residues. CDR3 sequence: CASSAGYGYTF. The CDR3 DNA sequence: TGTGCCAGCAGCGCGGGGTATGGCTACACCTTC.

CDR3 loop: CASSGAGGGPYGYTF. CDR3 DNA: TGTGCCAGCAGCGGCGCAGGGGGCGGACCTTATGGCTACACCTTC. The rearrangement joins TRBV6-5 to TRBJ1-2; 8 bases fit TRBD1. V was pared by 6 bases and J by 5 bases, with 11 bases of the junction left unmatched. The V gene's germline CDR1 is MNHEY and CDR2 SVGAGI. The CDR3 is made up of 15 amino acids.

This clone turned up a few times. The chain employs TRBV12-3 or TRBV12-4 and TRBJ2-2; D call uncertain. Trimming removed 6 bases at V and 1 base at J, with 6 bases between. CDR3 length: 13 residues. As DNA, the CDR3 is TGTGCCAGCAGCCGCAGGAACACCGGGGAGCTGTTTTTT. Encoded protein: CASSRRNTGELFF.

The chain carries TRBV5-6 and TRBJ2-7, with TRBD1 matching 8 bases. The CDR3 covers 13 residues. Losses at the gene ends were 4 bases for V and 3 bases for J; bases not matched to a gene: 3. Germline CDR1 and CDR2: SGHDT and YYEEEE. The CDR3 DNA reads TGTGCCAGCAGCGGTGACAGGGGCTACGAGCAGTACTTC. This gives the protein CASSGDRGYEQYF.

The CDR3 DNA is TGTGCCAGCAGCCAAGTGGGGTTAGCGGCATCCTACGAGCAGTACTTC. Translation: CASSQVGLAASYEQYF. V usage is TRBV4-2 and J usage is TRBJ2-7, with D possibly matching TRBD2 (6 bases). CDR1 is LGHNA and CDR2 is YNFKEQ in the germline V gene. This CDR3 has 16 amino acids. V was pared by 1 base and J by 1 base, with 14 bases between.

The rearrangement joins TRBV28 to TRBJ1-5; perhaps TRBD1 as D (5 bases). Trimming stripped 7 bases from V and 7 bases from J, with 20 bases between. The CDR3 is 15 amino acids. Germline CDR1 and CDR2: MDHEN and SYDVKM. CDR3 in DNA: TGTGCCAGCACCCCCCGCGGGGCGCTGGGGCAGCCCCAGCATTTT. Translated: CASTPRGALGQPQHF.

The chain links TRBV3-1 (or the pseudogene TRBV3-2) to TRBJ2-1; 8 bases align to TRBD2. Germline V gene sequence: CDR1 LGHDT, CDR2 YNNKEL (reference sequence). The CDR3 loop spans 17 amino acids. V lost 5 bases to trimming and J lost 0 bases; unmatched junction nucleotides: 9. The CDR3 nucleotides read TGTGCCAGCAGCAAGAGATCCGGGACTAGCTCCTACAATGAGCAGTTCTTC. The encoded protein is CASSKRSGTSSYNEQFF.

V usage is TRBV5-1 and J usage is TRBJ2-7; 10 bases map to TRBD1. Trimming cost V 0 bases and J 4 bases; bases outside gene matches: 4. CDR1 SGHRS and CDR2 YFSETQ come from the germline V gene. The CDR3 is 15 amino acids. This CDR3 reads CASSLVGQGDYEQYF. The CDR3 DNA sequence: TGCGCCAGCAGCTTGGTAGGACAGGGGGATTACGAGCAGTACTTC.

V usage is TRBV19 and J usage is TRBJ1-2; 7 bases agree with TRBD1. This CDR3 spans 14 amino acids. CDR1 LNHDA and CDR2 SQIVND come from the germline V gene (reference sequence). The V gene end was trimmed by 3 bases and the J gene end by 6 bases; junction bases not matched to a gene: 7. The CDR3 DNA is TGTGCCAGTAGTATCCGACGACAGGGAGATGGCTACACCTTC. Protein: CASSIRRQGDGYTF. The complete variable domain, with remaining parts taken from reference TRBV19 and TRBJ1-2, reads DGGITQSPKYLFRKEGQNVTLSCEQNLNHDAMYWYRQDPGQGLRLIYYSQIVNDFQKGDIAEGYSVSREKKESFPLTVTSAQKNPTAFYLCASSIRRQGDGYTFGSGTRLTVV.

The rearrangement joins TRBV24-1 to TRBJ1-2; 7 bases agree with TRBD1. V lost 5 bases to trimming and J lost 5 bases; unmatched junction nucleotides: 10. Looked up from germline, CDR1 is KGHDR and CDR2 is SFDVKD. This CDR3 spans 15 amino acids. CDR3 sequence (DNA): TGTGCCACCAGTGGAGGTCGGGACAGCGTGTATGGCTACACCTTC. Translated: CATSGGRDSVYGYTF.

The CDR3 loop reads CASTNTGSRLRNRGYTF. The CDR3 DNA follows: TGTGCCAGCACCAACACAGGGTCACGGCTTAGAAACCGTGGCTACACCTTC. The gene calls are TRBV7-9 and TRBJ1-2; D may be TRBD1 (6 bases). CDR3 length equals 17 residues. CDR1 and CDR2 (germline): SEHNR, FQNEAQ (reference sequence). Trimming left V 7 bases short and J 7 bases short, with 28 bases between.

The chain's CDR3 is CASSPGQGIYEQYF. The CDR3 nucleotides are TGTGCCAGTAGTCCGGGACAGGGAATTTACGAGCAGTACTTC. J is TRBJ2-7 and V is TRBV19, with TRBD1 matching 9 bases. The CDR3 length is 14 residues. Germline CDR1 LNHDA, CDR2 SQIVND (reference sequence). Losses at the gene ends were 5 bases for V and 4 bases for J; bases not matched to a gene: 6.

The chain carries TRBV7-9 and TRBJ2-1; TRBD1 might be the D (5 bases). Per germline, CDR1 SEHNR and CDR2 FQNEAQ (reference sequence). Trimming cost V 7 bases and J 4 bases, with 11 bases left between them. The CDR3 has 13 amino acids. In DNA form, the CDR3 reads TGTGCCAGCACCCAGGCAGGGTACAATGAGCAGTTCTTC. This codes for CASTQAGYNEQFF.

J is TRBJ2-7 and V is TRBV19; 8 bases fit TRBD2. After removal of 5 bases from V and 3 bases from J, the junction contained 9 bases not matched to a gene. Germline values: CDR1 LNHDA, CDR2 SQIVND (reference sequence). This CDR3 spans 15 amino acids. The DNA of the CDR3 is TGTGCCAGTAGTTCGGGGGGGAGAACTTACTACGAGCAGTACTTC. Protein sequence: CASSSGGRTYYEQYF. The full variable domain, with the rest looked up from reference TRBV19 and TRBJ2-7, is DGGITQSPKYLFRKEGQNVTLSCEQNLNHDAMYWYRQDPGQGLRLIYYSQIVNDFQKGDIAEGYSVSREKKESFPLTVTSAQKNPTAFYLCASSSGGRTYYEQYFGPGTRLTVT.

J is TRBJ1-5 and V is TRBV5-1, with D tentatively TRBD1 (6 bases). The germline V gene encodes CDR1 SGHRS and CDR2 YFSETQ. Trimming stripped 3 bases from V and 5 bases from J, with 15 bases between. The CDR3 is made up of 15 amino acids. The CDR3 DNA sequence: TGCGCCAGCAGCTCCCAAGGGGGAACAGATCAGCCCCAGCATTTT. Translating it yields CASSSQGGTDQPQHF.

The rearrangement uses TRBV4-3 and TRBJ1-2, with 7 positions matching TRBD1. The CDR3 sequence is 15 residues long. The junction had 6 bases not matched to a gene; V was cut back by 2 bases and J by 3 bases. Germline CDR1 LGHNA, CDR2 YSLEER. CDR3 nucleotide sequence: TGCGCCAGCAGCCAATCAAGGACAGGAGACTATGGCTACACCTTC. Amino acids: CASSQSRTGDYGYTF.

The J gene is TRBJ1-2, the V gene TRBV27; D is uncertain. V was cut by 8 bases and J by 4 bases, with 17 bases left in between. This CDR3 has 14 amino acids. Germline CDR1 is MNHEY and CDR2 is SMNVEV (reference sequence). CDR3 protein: CASRATGGLYGYTF. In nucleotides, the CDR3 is TGTGCCAGCCGGGCCACCGGAGGCCTCTATGGCTACACCTTC.